What follows are 27 T cell receptor beta chains derived from one specimen sequenced in a study of blood T cell repertoires in COVID-19 (dated by TCRdb to 2018 to 2020). The library came from the immunoSEQ multiplex PCR assay. TCRdb provides this immuneACCESS table in a form limited to in-frame rearrangements. Some clones are lacking; in checked studies, under half of them reflect an unresolved V gene, and why the rest are absent is not known. The sample contains hundreds of thousands of clones, around 85% of them found a single time. The ten largest clones represent 2.1% of the sample. The sample was peripheral blood. The receptor source for this set is a woman aged 30 to 39 who had recovered from COVID-19.

The genes are TRBV19 and TRBJ2-1; 11 bases are shared with TRBD2. V lost 6 bases, J lost 4 bases, and 2 bases stayed unmatched. The CDR3 runs 14 residues. The V gene's germline CDR1 is LNHDA and CDR2 SQIVND (reference sequence). CDR3 region: CASRLAGAYNEQFF. The CDR3 nucleotides read TGTGCCAGTAGACTAGCGGGAGCTTACAATGAGCAGTTCTTC.

This sequence joins TRBV19 and TRBJ1-1, with 10 bases fitting TRBD1. CDR3 length: 15 amino acids. V dropped 7 bases and J dropped 6; count of bases not matched to a gene: 11. Per germline, CDR1 LNHDA and CDR2 SQIVND (reference sequence). The CDR3 region is CASKWDRGIRAEAFF. The CDR3, as DNA: TGTGCCAGTAAGTGGGACAGGGGTATAAGGGCTGAAGCTTTCTTT.

The chain links TRBV6-2 or TRBV6-3 to TRBJ2-2, with 9 bases matching TRBD1. Trimming took 0 bases from V and 0 from J; bases not matched to a gene: 5. This CDR3 has 18 residues. Germline-derived CDR1 and CDR2 are MNHEY and SVGEGT. The CDR3 loop reads CASSYSGQGFPNTGELFF. Here the CDR3 DNA reads TGTGCCAGCAGTTACTCGGGACAGGGTTTCCCGAACACCGGGGAGCTGTTTTTT.

The chain employs TRBV5-4 and TRBJ1-6; 9 bases line up with TRBD1. The germline V gene has CDR1 SGHNT and CDR2 YYREEE (reference sequence). Trimming cost V 4 bases and J 7 bases; bases outside gene matches: 9. The CDR3 is 16 residues long. CDR3 bases: TGTGCCAGCAGCCCACAGGGGGCGACCAAGAATTCACCCCTCCACTTT. Translating gives CASSPQGATKNSPLHF.

V and J are TRBV6-5 and TRBJ2-7; tentatively, D is TRBD1 (6 bases). This CDR3 spans 14 amino acids. The germline V and J ends were trimmed by 0 bases and 5 bases, with 11 bases remaining between them. CDR1 and CDR2 from the germline V gene are MNHEY and SVGAGI. The CDR3 loop is CASSYSKQGNEQYF. The CDR3 bases are TGTGCCAGCAGTTACTCTAAACAGGGTAACGAGCAGTACTTC.

This chain links TRBV6-4 with TRBJ2-7, with 7 bases that match TRBD1. The CDR3 is made up of 13 amino acids. Looked up from germline, CDR1 is MRHNA and CDR2 is SNTAGT. Unmatched junction bases numbered 6, after V lost 10 bases and J lost 0 bases. CDR3 amino acids: CANPTGDSYEQYF. Written as DNA, the CDR3 is TGTGCCAACCCAACAGGGGACTCCTACGAGCAGTACTTC.

The rearrangement links TRBV12-5 to TRBJ1-1; 8 bases map to TRBD1. The CDR3 sequence is 13 residues long. V was pared by 1 base and J by 5 bases, with 0 bases of the junction left unmatched. The V gene's germline CDR1 is LGHNT and CDR2 FRNRAP. CDR3 bases: TGTGCTAGTGGTTTGGGGACAGGGACTGAAGCTTTCTTT. It translates to CASGLGTGTEAFF.

This clone was seen only once. CDR3: CASSLGGQSYNEQFF. The CDR3 DNA reads TGTGCCAGCAGCTTGGGGGGACAGTCCTACAATGAGCAGTTCTTC. The chain couples TRBV5-6 to TRBJ2-1; 7 positions agree with TRBD1. The CDR3 has 15 residues. Looked up from germline, CDR1 is SGHDT and CDR2 is YYEEEE. The ends lost 0 bases at V and 1 base at J; junction bases unmatched: 1.

The genes are TRBV11-1 and TRBJ1-1, with 8 bases aligning to TRBD1. The CDR3 is 15 residues long. Trimming cost V 5 bases and J 2 bases; bases outside gene matches: 7. Germline V gene lookup returns CDR1 SGHAT and CDR2 FQDESV (reference sequence). This CDR3 is CASSAGQGLNTEAFF. In DNA, the CDR3 is TGTGCCAGCAGCGCCGGACAGGGCCTTAACACTGAAGCTTTCTTT.

This rearrangement joins TRBV27 to TRBJ2-2; 7 bases are a match to TRBD2. After removal of 8 bases from V and 2 bases from J, the junction contained 14 bases not matched to a gene. The CDR3 loop spans 17 amino acids. CDR1 is MNHEY, CDR2 SMNVEV, per germline (reference sequence). The CDR3 bases are TGTGCCAGCGGGAAGATCGGGCTAGCGGTAAACACCGGGGAGCTGTTTTTT. Translation: CASGKIGLAVNTGELFF.

The rearrangement links TRBV30 to TRBJ1-2; 9 nucleotides match TRBD1. Unmatched junction bases numbered 4, after V lost 0 bases and J lost 5 bases. The CDR3 runs to 14 residues. Germline CDR1 reads GTSNPN; CDR2 reads SVGIG (reference sequence). CDR3 in DNA: TGTGCCTGGAGTGTAAAACAGGGGGCTTATGGCTACACCTTC. Translation gives CAWSVKQGAYGYTF.

This clone was seen just once. The chain joins TRBV7-3 to TRBJ1-1; D might be TRBD1 (5 bases). V shed 1 base and J shed 1 base, with 7 bases lying between them. This CDR3 is 14 amino acids long. Germline-derived CDR1 and CDR2 are SGHTA and FQGTGA. The CDR3 sequence is CASSLMGGNTEAFF. The CDR3 bases are TGTGCCAGCAGCTTAATGGGGGGGAACACTGAAGCTTTCTTT.

CDR3 DNA: TGTGCCAGCAGCTTACTTCCCGGGACTAGCGGGAGAGGGAACGAGCAGTACTTC. Protein sequence: CASSLLPGTSGRGNEQYF. The gene calls are TRBV7-3 and TRBJ2-7; 14 bases line up with TRBD2. Germline V gives CDR1 SGHTA, CDR2 FQGTGA. This CDR3 comprises 18 residues. V gave up 2 bases and J gave up 5 bases; unmatched junction bases: 11.

The rearrangement links TRBV19 to TRBJ1-2; D unclear. This CDR3 has 15 residues. Germline assignment: CDR1 LNHDA and CDR2 SQIVND (reference sequence). V dropped 4 bases and J dropped 0 bases, with 12 bases sitting between them. The CDR3 bases are TGTGCCAGTAGTAAATTGGGAGGAGCTAACTATGGCTACACCTTC. Protein: CASSKLGGANYGYTF.

The rearrangement links TRBV28 to TRBJ2-7; 7 bases align to TRBD2. The V gene's germline CDR1 is MDHEN and CDR2 SYDVKM. Trimming took 7 bases from V and 0 from J; bases not matched to a gene: 9. CDR3 size: 15 residues. The CDR3 region has the DNA TGTGCCAGCACCACCGGGACTATTAGCTCCTACGAGCAGTACTTC. Its protein is CASTTGTISSYEQYF.

The chain employs TRBV19 and TRBJ1-1; tentatively, D is TRBD1 (6 bases). Trimming took off 1 base at V and 3 bases at J, with 6 bases between the two ends. The CDR3 length is 13 residues. CDR1 is LNHDA and CDR2 is SQIVND in the germline V gene (reference sequence). This CDR3 reads CASSIAGDTEAFF. The CDR3 region has the DNA TGTGCCAGTAGTATAGCAGGGGACACTGAAGCTTTCTTT. The whole variable domain, filled in from reference TRBV19 and TRBJ1-1, reads DGGITQSPKYLFRKEGQNVTLSCEQNLNHDAMYWYRQDPGQGLRLIYYSQIVNDFQKGDIAEGYSVSREKKESFPLTVTSAQKNPTAFYLCASSIAGDTEAFFGQGTRLTVV.

V is TRBV7-9 and J is TRBJ1-2; D is ambiguous. The germline V gene encodes CDR1 SEHNR and CDR2 FQNEAQ (reference sequence). Trimming left V 7 bases short and J 4 bases short, with 16 bases between. The CDR3 spans 14 residues. In DNA, the CDR3 is TGTGCCAGCATCCCGGGCGGGTCGGCCTATGGCTACACCTTC. It encodes CASIPGGSAYGYTF. The full variable domain, rest sourced from reference TRBV7-9 and TRBJ1-2, is DTGVSQNPRHKITKRGQNVTFRCDPISEHNRLYWYRQTLGQGPEFLTYFQNEAQLEKSRLLSDRFSAERPKGSFSTLEIQRTEQGDSAMYLCASIPGGSAYGYTFGSGTRLTVV.

The V and J genes are TRBV6-6 and TRBJ2-1; TRBD1 agrees at 10 bases. J gave up 8 bases and V 4 bases, and 8 bases lay outside the gene matches. CDR1 is MNHNY, CDR2 SVGAGI, per germline (reference sequence). The CDR3 contains 15 residues. In DNA form, the CDR3 reads TGTGCCAGCAGTTCCCCGACAGGGGGCGTATATGAGCAGTTCTTC. Translation gives CASSSPTGGVYEQFF.

The chain carries TRBV19 and TRBJ2-1; 10 nucleotides match TRBD1. Germline values: CDR1 LNHDA, CDR2 SQIVND (reference sequence). The CDR3 spans 15 residues. Losses at the gene ends were 1 base for V and 7 bases for J; bases not matched to a gene: 4. CDR3 protein: CASSIVGTGVNEQFF. CDR3 nucleotide sequence: TGTGCCAGTAGTATAGTGGGGACAGGGGTGAATGAGCAGTTCTTC.

The CDR3 loop reads CASGPGSNQETQYF. CDR3 DNA sequence: TGTGCCAGCGGACCGGGGAGTAACCAAGAGACCCAGTACTTC. The chain links TRBV7-9 to TRBJ2-5; TRBD2 is a possible D gene (5 bases). Germline V gene sequence: CDR1 SEHNR, CDR2 FQNEAQ (reference sequence). This CDR3 has 14 amino acids. The germline V and J ends were trimmed by 8 bases and 0 bases, with 13 bases remaining between them.

The chain links TRBV2 to TRBJ1-6; D is uncertain. Germline CDR1 and CDR2: SNHLY and FYNNEI. The length of the CDR3 is 15 residues. V shed 4 bases and J shed 8 bases, with 15 bases lying between them. CDR3 DNA sequence: TGTGCCAGCAGTGTCGGGGAGAGTAAGGATTCACCCCTCCACTTT. This gives the protein CASSVGESKDSPLHF.

In DNA, the CDR3 is TGTGCCAGCAGCGTAGGGGCAGGGTGGGATGAGCAGTTCTTC. As protein: CASSVGAGWDEQFF. The gene calls are TRBV7-8 and TRBJ2-1; D perhaps matches TRBD1 (5 bases). The CDR3 is 14 residues long. The V gene lost 5 bases and the J gene lost 8 bases, with 16 bases spanning the gap. Germline lookup yields CDR1 SGHVS and CDR2 FQNEAQ.

The gene calls are TRBV15 and TRBJ1-5, with D unclear. V was trimmed by 5 bases and J by 0 bases, leaving 11 bases between them. This CDR3 contains 15 residues. Germline lookup yields CDR1 LNHNV and CDR2 YYDKDF (reference sequence). CDR3 coding DNA: TGTGCCACCAGCGAGCGGGCCTATAGCAATCAGCCCCAGCATTTT. Its protein is CATSERAYSNQPQHF.

The genes are TRBV15 and TRBJ1-3, with 8 bases lining up with TRBD1. The ends lost 5 bases at V and 8 bases at J; junction bases unmatched: 8. Per the germline V gene, CDR1 is LNHNV and CDR2 is YYDKDF (reference sequence). This CDR3 is built from 14 residues. The CDR3 DNA is TGTGCCACCAGCTTTCGGCAGGGGGCGGACACCATATATTTT. This codes for CATSFRQGADTIYF.

In DNA form, the CDR3 reads TGTGCCAGCAGCCCCAGACAGGGGGTTAATTCACCCCTCCACTTT. Translation: CASSPRQGVNSPLHF. The gene calls are TRBV7-9 and TRBJ1-6; 9 nucleotides match TRBD1. With 5 bases clipped from V and 6 bases from J, the junction kept 5 bases outside the gene matches. This CDR3 is 15 amino acids long. Germline V lookup: CDR1 SEHNR, CDR2 FQNEAQ (reference sequence).

The V gene is TRBV7-9, the J gene TRBJ2-5, with 9 bases identical to TRBD2. Germline CDR1 reads SEHNR; CDR2 reads FQNEAQ (reference sequence). Trimming removed 5 bases from V and 9 bases from J; junction bases left unmatched: 22. This CDR3 contains 18 residues. The CDR3 DNA sequence: TGTGCCAGCAGCCCACCCACTCTTAGCGGGGGAGGCCAATGGGCCCAGTACTTC. It yields the protein CASSPPTLSGGGQWAQYF. Using reference TRBV7-9 and TRBJ2-5 for the parts outside the CDR3, the full variable domain is DTGVSQNPRHKITKRGQNVTFRCDPISEHNRLYWYRQTLGQGPEFLTYFQNEAQLEKSRLLSDRFSAERPKGSFSTLEIQRTEQGDSAMYLCASSPPTLSGGGQWAQYFGPGTRLLVL.

This clone was counted a single time. The chain uses TRBV14 and TRBJ1-2; possibly TRBD1 for D (6 bases). This CDR3 region has 14 residues. V lost 4 bases to trimming and J lost 4 bases, with 13 bases between them. Germline values: CDR1 SGHDN, CDR2 FVKESK. DNA for the CDR3: TGTGCCAGCAGCCTCGGACAGAACCCCTATGGCTACACCTTC. This encodes CASSLGQNPYGYTF.